Listed below are T cell receptor beta chains from one sample, sequenced in a study of cytomegalovirus exposure and HLA in healthy donors. The repertoire was sequenced with immunoSEQ multiplex PCR; TCRdb's copy has only in-frame clones and lacks some. Here the sample spans fewer than 100,000 clones, around 74% being singletons. Source material: PBMCs. All receptors come from a man between 35 and 55 years old in good health and CMV-seropositive. Each CDR3 is given with its conserved first and last residue. Each record gives: J gene, D gene, clone size, V gene, CDR3 protein, CDR3 DNA. D genes are given only for firm matches. Expanded clones get a size class; other rows say once, few or many, or leave the size out.

j_call: TRBJ2-7
d_call: TRBD2
clone_size: NA
v_call: TRBV5-1
cdr3_aa: CASSFSGSSDEQYF
cdr3_nt: TGCGCCAGCAGCTTCAGCGGGAGTTCCGACGAGCAGTACTTC

j_call: TRBJ2-1
d_call: TRBD2
clone_size: NA
v_call: TRBV14
cdr3_aa: CASSQDLAGAGNEQFF
cdr3_nt: TGTGCCAGCAGCCAAGATTTAGCGGGGGCAGGGAATGAGCAGTTCTTC

j_call: TRBJ2-1
d_call: TRBD2
clone_size: few
v_call: TRBV6-1
cdr3_aa: CASSEERGRPDDNEQFF
cdr3_nt: TGTGCCAGCAGTGAGGAGCGCGGGAGACCGGACGACAATGAGCAGTTCTTC

j_call: TRBJ1-6
d_call: NA
clone_size: NA
v_call: TRBV15
cdr3_aa: CATSTRSSYNSPLHF
cdr3_nt: TGTGCCACCAGCACCCGTAGCTCCTATAATTCACCCCTCCACTTT

j_call: TRBJ1-3
d_call: NA
clone_size: NA
v_call: TRBV28
cdr3_aa: CASIYGGNSGNTIYF
cdr3_nt: TGTGCCAGCATCTACGGGGGTAACTCTGGAAACACCATATATTTT

j_call: TRBJ1-6
d_call: TRBD1
clone_size: NA
v_call: TRBV6-5
cdr3_aa: CASSPQGLGNSPLHF
cdr3_nt: TGTGCCAGCAGTCCACAGGGGTTAGGTAATTCACCCCTCCACTTT

j_call: TRBJ2-5
d_call: NA
clone_size: NA
v_call: TRBV28
cdr3_aa: CASMEGGSQETQYF
cdr3_nt: TGTGCCAGCATGGAGGGAGGATCCCAAGAGACCCAGTACTTC

j_call: TRBJ2-5
d_call: TRBD1
clone_size: NA
v_call: TRBV5-4
cdr3_aa: CASSLGTGLETQYF
cdr3_nt: TGTGCCAGCAGCTTGGGGACAGGCCTCGAGACCCAGTACTTC

j_call: TRBJ2-1
d_call: TRBD2
clone_size: NA
v_call: TRBV18
cdr3_aa: CASSPRSGRSEQFF
cdr3_nt: TGTGCCAGCTCACCACGCAGCGGGAGGAGTGAGCAGTTCTTC

j_call: TRBJ1-4
d_call: NA
clone_size: NA
v_call: TRBV4-1
cdr3_aa: CASSQGSAGEKLFF
cdr3_nt: TGCGCCAGCAGCCAAGGTTCAGCGGGCGAAAAACTGTTTTTT

j_call: TRBJ1-4
d_call: TRBD1
clone_size: NA
v_call: TRBV18
cdr3_aa: CASSPRRLLQGNEKLFF
cdr3_nt: TGTGCCAGCTCACCACGCCGACTATTACAGGGGAATGAAAAACTGTTTTTT

j_call: TRBJ2-6
d_call: TRBD1
clone_size: NA
v_call: TRBV18
cdr3_aa: CASSTGTGASGANVLTF
cdr3_nt: TGTGCCAGCTCTACCGGGACAGGGGCCTCTGGGGCCAACGTCCTGACTTTC

j_call: TRBJ2-2
d_call: TRBD2
clone_size: many
v_call: TRBV7-9
cdr3_aa: CASSLSSGNTGELFF
cdr3_nt: TGTGCCAGCAGCTTGTCTAGCGGAAACACCGGGGAGCTGTTTTTT

j_call: TRBJ1-1
d_call: TRBD1
clone_size: NA
v_call: TRBV2
cdr3_aa: CASSAEPGQREAFF
cdr3_nt: TGTGCCAGCAGTGCTGAACCGGGACAGAGGGAAGCTTTCTTT

j_call: TRBJ1-1
d_call: NA
clone_size: NA
v_call: TRBV6-5
cdr3_aa: CASRITGREGEAFF
cdr3_nt: TGTGCCAGCAGAATCACTGGACGGGAAGGTGAAGCTTTCTTT

j_call: TRBJ1-2
d_call: TRBD1
clone_size: NA
v_call: TRBV7-9
cdr3_aa: CASSLRDREIYGYTF
cdr3_nt: TGTGCCAGCAGCTTACGGGACAGGGAAATTTATGGCTACACCTTC

j_call: TRBJ1-1
d_call: TRBD1
clone_size: once
v_call: TRBV19
cdr3_aa: CASNYRGPNTEAFF
cdr3_nt: TGTGCCAGTAATTACAGGGGACCGAACACTGAAGCTTTCTTT

j_call: TRBJ2-5
d_call: TRBD2
clone_size: NA
v_call: TRBV6-6
cdr3_aa: CASVTLDTGGAQYF
cdr3_nt: TGTGCCAGCGTTACTCTCGACACGGGAGGGGCCCAGTACTTC

j_call: TRBJ2-1
d_call: TRBD2
clone_size: once
v_call: TRBV25-1
cdr3_aa: CASSGTSGGTYNEQFF
cdr3_nt: TGTGCCAGCAGCGGGACTAGCGGGGGGACTTACAATGAGCAGTTCTTC

j_call: TRBJ1-2
d_call: TRBD1
clone_size: NA
v_call: TRBV19
cdr3_aa: CASSMGDRVAYGYTF
cdr3_nt: TGTGCCAGTAGTATGGGTGACAGGGTTGCCTATGGCTACACCTTC

j_call: TRBJ2-2
d_call: TRBD1
clone_size: NA
v_call: TRBV27
cdr3_aa: CASSFGTVNTGELFF
cdr3_nt: TGTGCCAGCAGTTTCGGGACAGTGAACACCGGGGAGCTGTTTTTT

j_call: TRBJ2-3
d_call: TRBD2
clone_size: NA
v_call: TRBV9
cdr3_aa: CASSGQRGEGTDTQYF
cdr3_nt: TGTGCCAGCAGCGGACAGCGGGGGGAGGGCACAGATACGCAGTATTTT

j_call: TRBJ1-6
d_call: TRBD1
clone_size: once
v_call: TRBV7-2
cdr3_aa: CASSRDRGNSPLHF
cdr3_nt: TGTGCCAGCAGCCGGGACAGGGGGAACTCACCCCTCCACTTT

j_call: TRBJ1-3
d_call: NA
clone_size: NA
v_call: TRBV9
cdr3_aa: CASSLRQGASGNTIYF
cdr3_nt: TGTGCCAGCAGCCTCCGGCAGGGCGCTTCTGGAAACACCATATATTTT

j_call: TRBJ2-1
d_call: NA
clone_size: NA
v_call: TRBV5-1
cdr3_aa: CASSLVTGASNEQFF
cdr3_nt: TGCGCCAGCAGCTTGGTAACGGGAGCGAGTAATGAGCAGTTCTTC

j_call: TRBJ2-7
d_call: NA
clone_size: few
v_call: TRBV5-6
cdr3_aa: CASSSGTANYEQYF
cdr3_nt: TGTGCCAGCAGCTCCGGGACTGCAAACTACGAGCAGTACTTC

j_call: TRBJ1-6
d_call: TRBD1
clone_size: NA
v_call: TRBV7-3
cdr3_aa: CASSPGQDSPLHF
cdr3_nt: TGTGCCAGCAGCCCCGGACAGGATTCACCCCTCCACTTT

j_call: TRBJ2-7
d_call: TRBD1
clone_size: NA
v_call: TRBV27
cdr3_aa: CASSYRGTGGTYVEQYF
cdr3_nt: TGTGCCAGCAGTTATCGGGGGACAGGGGGAACGTACGTCGAGCAGTACTTC

j_call: TRBJ2-3
d_call: NA
clone_size: NA
v_call: TRBV5-1
cdr3_aa: CASSLEGGADTQYF
cdr3_nt: TGCGCCAGCAGCTTGGAAGGGGGGGCAGATACGCAGTATTTT

j_call: TRBJ1-2
d_call: NA
clone_size: NA
v_call: TRBV29-1
cdr3_aa: CSVDTGFGTNYGYTF
cdr3_nt: TGCAGCGTCGACACAGGGTTTGGGACTAACTATGGCTACACCTTC

j_call: TRBJ2-7
d_call: NA
clone_size: few
v_call: TRBV7-2
cdr3_aa: CASSLDFAGELDEQYF
cdr3_nt: TGTGCCAGCAGCTTAGATTTCGCAGGGGAGTTGGACGAGCAGTACTTC

j_call: TRBJ1-4
d_call: TRBD1
clone_size: NA
v_call: TRBV5-1
cdr3_aa: CASSHPGTGGLRNEKLFF
cdr3_nt: TGCGCCAGCAGCCATCCCGGGACAGGGGGTCTGCGGAATGAAAAACTGTTTTTT

j_call: TRBJ2-1
d_call: TRBD1
clone_size: NA
v_call: TRBV5-4
cdr3_aa: CASSWGQGRRNEQFF
cdr3_nt: TGTGCCAGCAGCTGGGGACAGGGTAGACGGAATGAGCAGTTCTTC

j_call: TRBJ1-5
d_call: NA
clone_size: NA
v_call: TRBV18
cdr3_aa: CASSPAPSGQPQHF
cdr3_nt: TGTGCCAGCTCACCTGCCCCATCGGGTCAGCCCCAGCATTTT

j_call: TRBJ1-1
d_call: NA
clone_size: NA
v_call: TRBV16
cdr3_aa: CASSPRGEGSTEAFF
cdr3_nt: TGTGCCAGCAGCCCCAGAGGGGAGGGGTCCACTGAAGCTTTCTTT

j_call: TRBJ1-1
d_call: TRBD1
clone_size: few
v_call: TRBV5-4
cdr3_aa: CASSIGTGVTEAFF
cdr3_nt: TGTGCCAGCAGCATAGGGACAGGTGTCACTGAAGCTTTCTTT

j_call: TRBJ2-7
d_call: TRBD2
clone_size: NA
v_call: TRBV19
cdr3_aa: CASSMGSGVSYEQYF
cdr3_nt: TGTGCCAGTAGTATGGGTAGCGGGGTCTCCTACGAGCAGTACTTC

j_call: TRBJ2-5
d_call: TRBD2
clone_size: NA
v_call: TRBV27
cdr3_aa: CASSLSRLAGGSQETQYF
cdr3_nt: TGTGCCAGCAGTTTATCCCGACTAGCGGGGGGATCCCAAGAGACCCAGTACTTC

j_call: TRBJ2-7
d_call: NA
clone_size: NA
v_call: TRBV5-1
cdr3_aa: CASSLIVNEQYF
cdr3_nt: TGCGCCAGCAGCTTGATTGTCAACGAGCAGTACTTC

j_call: TRBJ1-3
d_call: NA
clone_size: NA
v_call: TRBV7-6
cdr3_aa: CASSLARHPGNTIYF
cdr3_nt: TGTGCCAGCAGCTTAGCGCGGCACCCTGGAAACACCATATATTTT

j_call: TRBJ1-2
d_call: NA
clone_size: NA
v_call: TRBV6-5
cdr3_aa: CASSSNSNYGYTF
cdr3_nt: TGTGCCAGCAGTTCTAACAGTAACTATGGCTACACCTTC

j_call: TRBJ2-7
d_call: TRBD2
clone_size: NA
v_call: TRBV6-6
cdr3_aa: CASTPGLADTYEQYF
cdr3_nt: TGTGCCAGCACCCCCGGACTAGCGGACACCTACGAGCAGTACTTC

j_call: TRBJ1-1
d_call: TRBD1
clone_size: NA
v_call: TRBV4-2
cdr3_aa: CASSQHDGTGKAFF
cdr3_nt: TGTGCCAGCAGCCAACATGATGGGACAGGGAAAGCTTTCTTT

j_call: TRBJ1-6
d_call: TRBD1
clone_size: NA
v_call: TRBV6-1
cdr3_aa: CASSGQGSSYNSPLHF
cdr3_nt: TGTGCCAGCAGTGGACAGGGAAGCTCCTATAATTCACCCCTCCACTTT

j_call: TRBJ2-5
d_call: NA
clone_size: NA
v_call: TRBV6-1
cdr3_aa: CASLRETQYF
cdr3_nt: TGTGCCAGCTTACGGGAGACCCAGTACTTC

j_call: TRBJ2-7
d_call: TRBD1
clone_size: few
v_call: TRBV10-2
cdr3_aa: CASTLAPGQGYQQYF
cdr3_nt: TGCGCCAGCACCCTTGCACCGGGACAGGGCTACCAGCAGTACTTC

j_call: TRBJ2-1
d_call: TRBD2
clone_size: NA
v_call: TRBV18
cdr3_aa: CASSPGSGGSREQFF
cdr3_nt: TGTGCCAGCTCACCAGGGTCGGGAGGGTCACGCGAGCAGTTCTTC

j_call: TRBJ2-7
d_call: TRBD2
clone_size: NA
v_call: TRBV7-8
cdr3_aa: CASSFLGGLAGAGSEQYF
cdr3_nt: TGTGCCAGCAGCTTCCTAGGAGGTCTAGCGGGAGCAGGTTCCGAGCAGTACTTC

j_call: TRBJ2-3
d_call: TRBD2
clone_size: NA
v_call: TRBV18
cdr3_aa: CASSPSPGLASTDTQYF
cdr3_nt: TGTGCCAGCTCACCTAGCCCGGGACTAGCGTCCACAGATACGCAGTATTTT

j_call: TRBJ2-5
d_call: NA
clone_size: NA
v_call: TRBV18
cdr3_aa: CASSPGDKQETQYF
cdr3_nt: TGTGCCAGCTCACCCGGGGACAAGCAAGAGACCCAGTACTTC

j_call: TRBJ1-2
d_call: TRBD1
clone_size: NA
v_call: TRBV2
cdr3_aa: CASTARDSYGYTF
cdr3_nt: TGTGCCAGCACCGCACGGGACAGCTATGGCTACACCTTC

j_call: TRBJ1-1
d_call: NA
clone_size: NA
v_call: TRBV10-2
cdr3_aa: CASTFEVGSTEAFF
cdr3_nt: TGCGCCAGCACCTTCGAGGTCGGGTCCACTGAAGCTTTCTTT

j_call: TRBJ2-6
d_call: TRBD1
clone_size: few
v_call: TRBV6-1
cdr3_aa: CASGTGGSGANVLTF
cdr3_nt: TGTGCCAGCGGGACAGGGGGGTCTGGGGCCAACGTCCTGACTTTC

j_call: TRBJ2-7
d_call: NA
clone_size: NA
v_call: TRBV29-1
cdr3_aa: CSVEGRGYEQYF
cdr3_nt: TGCAGCGTTGAAGGGAGGGGCTACGAGCAGTACTTC

j_call: TRBJ2-3
d_call: NA
clone_size: NA
v_call: TRBV14
cdr3_aa: CASSQGYTEWDTQYF
cdr3_nt: TGTGCCAGCAGCCAAGGATATACAGAATGGGATACGCAGTATTTT

j_call: TRBJ1-1
d_call: TRBD1
clone_size: NA
v_call: TRBV18
cdr3_aa: CASSPQGALFEAFF
cdr3_nt: TGTGCCAGCTCACCACAGGGGGCCCTATTTGAAGCTTTCTTT

j_call: TRBJ2-7
d_call: TRBD1
clone_size: NA
v_call: TRBV6-1
cdr3_aa: CASSGQGSLDEQYF
cdr3_nt: TGTGCCAGCAGTGGACAGGGATCTCTCGACGAGCAGTACTTC

j_call: TRBJ2-6
d_call: NA
clone_size: NA
v_call: TRBV30
cdr3_aa: CAWSEGYLCSGANVLTF
cdr3_nt: TGTGCCTGGAGTGAGGGGTACTTATGCTCTGGGGCCAACGTCCTGACTTTC

j_call: TRBJ2-5
d_call: NA
clone_size: NA
v_call: TRBV5-1
cdr3_aa: CASSWRPEGETQYF
cdr3_nt: TGCGCCAGCAGCTGGCGGCCGGAGGGAGAGACCCAGTACTTC